The 18 T cell receptor beta chains listed next were all sequenced from one sample in a study of CD8+CD57+ T cells in acquired aplastic anemia. For CDR3 and TCR beta VDJ profiling, genomic DNA was the template used. TCRdb processed the reads anew with MiXCR; each CDR3 protein has one entry. Of approximately 200,000 distinct CDR3 sequences detected, approximately 57% appear once; the ten largest clones hold around 32%. Source material: sorted CD4+, CD8+, or CD8+CD57+ T cells (not recorded which) from PBMCs. The source of these receptors is a human donor in good health.

This clonotype occurred many times. This chain uses TRBV6-4 with TRBJ2-2; the match to TRBD1 covers 7 bases. Germline V gene data show CDR1 as MRHNA and CDR2 as SNTAGT. The V gene end was trimmed by 0 bases and the J gene end by 4 bases; junction bases not matched to a gene: 5. The CDR3 length is 16 residues. The CDR3 coding sequence is TGTGCCAGCAGTGACTCGGAACCAGGGGGCACCGGGGAGCTGTTTTTT. Translating it yields CASSDSEPGGTGELFF.

The V and J genes are TRBV14 and TRBJ1-1; 8 positions match TRBD1. The V segment lost 4 bases and the J segment 5 bases; nucleotides outside the gene matches: 6. CDR1 and CDR2 from the germline V gene are SGHDN and FVKESK. The CDR3 extends over 14 amino acids. In DNA, the CDR3 is TGTGCCAGCAGCCTACTCAGGACAGGGACTGAAGCTTTCTTT. Translation gives CASSLLRTGTEAFF.

J is TRBJ2-5 and V is TRBV2; 12 bases map to TRBD1. Germline loops: CDR1 SNHLY, CDR2 FYNNEI. J lost 8 bases, V lost 6 bases, and 19 bases had no gene match. This CDR3 spans 18 amino acids. CDR3 region: CASSRGTGGTSGSGTQYF. CDR3 coding DNA: TGTGCCAGCAGCCGAGGGACAGGGGGCACGAGCGGGAGTGGTACCCAGTACTTC.

This clonotype was observed many times. The gene calls are TRBV13 and TRBJ1-6; 10 bases map to TRBD1. CDR3 size: 15 residues. The germline V gene encodes CDR1 PRHDT and CDR2 FYEKMQ (reference sequence). The J segment lost 4 bases and the V segment lost 3 bases, leaving 0 bases of the junction unmatched. CDR3 nucleotides: TGTGCCAGCAGCTTGGGACAGGGGTATAATTCACCCCTCCACTTT. The encoded protein is CASSLGQGYNSPLHF.

The V gene is TRBV7-9, the J gene TRBJ2-7; the D gene is possibly TRBD1 (6 bases). The germline V and J ends were trimmed by 1 base and 3 bases, with 13 bases remaining between them. This CDR3 has 15 amino acids. CDR1 SEHNR and CDR2 FQNEAQ come from the germline V gene (reference sequence). In DNA, the CDR3 is TGTGCCAGCAGCTTAGGAGACAGGACTTACTACGAGCAGTACTTC. Translated: CASSLGDRTYYEQYF.

To note about this clonotype: A junction boundary mismatches the germline segment, possibly from a read error. The chain uses TRBV7-9 and TRBJ2-7; 10 nucleotides match TRBD1. CDR1 and CDR2 (germline): SEHNR, FQNEAQ (reference sequence). This CDR3 has 14 residues. The CDR3 nucleotides are TGCGCCAGCAGCACCGGACAGGGGGTCTACGAGCAGTACTTC. Residues: CASSTGQGVYEQYF. Drawing the rest from reference TRBV7-9 and TRBJ2-7, the complete variable domain is DTGVSQNPRHKITKRGQNVTFRCDPISEHNRLYWYRQTLGQGPEFLTYFQNEAQLEKSRLLSDRFSAERPKGSFSTLEIQRTEQGDSAMYLCASSTGQGVYEQYFGPGTRLTVT.

The chain carries TRBV12-3 or TRBV12-4 and TRBJ1-2; TRBD1 is a possible D gene (6 bases). The CDR3 runs 12 residues. V shed 5 bases and J shed 10 bases, with 14 bases lying between them. The CDR3 DNA reads as TGTGCCAGCAGTCCGGGACAAGGCTCCTACACCTTC. Protein product: CASSPGQGSYTF.

The chain links TRBV19 to TRBJ2-1; 8 nucleotides agree with TRBD1. The CDR3 length is 12 residues. V lost 3 bases, J lost 10 bases, and 2 bases stayed unmatched. Per the germline V gene, CDR1 is LNHDA and CDR2 is SQIVND (reference sequence). CDR3 nucleotides: TGTGCCAGTAGTATGGGACAGGCAGAGCAGTTCTTC. It encodes CASSMGQAEQFF.

The rearrangement uses TRBV5-5 and TRBJ2-7; D ambiguous. The length of the CDR3 is 12 residues. CDR1 and CDR2 from the germline V gene are SGHKS and YYEKEE (reference sequence). V was clipped by 2 bases and J by 5 bases, with 8 bases between them. CDR3 amino acids: CASSLVDDEQYF. The CDR3 region has the DNA TGTGCCAGCAGCTTAGTGGATGACGAGCAGTACTTC.

This sequence joins TRBV11-3 and TRBJ1-5; TRBD1 aligns across 10 bases. V shed 4 bases and J 14 bases; nucleotides not matched to a gene: 11. The germline V gene encodes CDR1 SGHNT and CDR2 YENEEA. This CDR3 is built from 14 residues. The CDR3 DNA is TGTGCCAGCAGCTCTAGGGACAGGGGTAGCAATGAGCATTTT. Protein product: CASSSRDRGSNEHF.

This clonotype was observed a single time. The CDR3 DNA reads TGTGCCAGCAGCGTAGAGGGGATGGGAAATAACTACGAGCAGTACTTC. This codes for CASSVEGMGNNYEQYF. V is TRBV9 and J is TRBJ2-7, with TRBD1 as a possible D gene (5 bases). V shed 0 bases and J shed 3 bases, with 16 bases lying between them. This CDR3 comprises 16 residues. From germline, CDR1 is SGDLS and CDR2 YYNGEE.

The sample holds a few counts of this clonotype. The chain uses TRBV20-1 and TRBJ2-7; D not resolved. Per the germline V gene, CDR1 is DFQATT and CDR2 is SNEGSKA (reference sequence). CDR3 length: 14 amino acids. Trimming pared 0 bases from V and 5 bases from J, leaving 14 bases between. This CDR3 is CSARDSQHVNEQYF. CDR3 coding DNA: TGCAGTGCTAGAGATTCCCAGCACGTGAACGAGCAGTACTTC.

This chain joins TRBV6-5 and TRBJ1-2, with D unclear. The germline CDR1 and CDR2 sequences are MNHEY and SVGAGI. The CDR3 sequence is 11 residues long. V lost 5 bases and J lost 4, with 5 bases in between. CDR3 coding DNA: TGTGCCAGCAGTGACGCCTATGGCTACACCTTC. It is translated as CASSDAYGYTF.

The count of this clonotype is one. The J gene is TRBJ1-1, the V gene TRBV29-1, with D perhaps TRBD1 (6 bases). The CDR3 contains 14 residues. The V end lost 6 bases, the J end lost 4 bases, and 18 bases lay between the germline ends. Germline loops: CDR1 SQVTM, CDR2 ANQGSEA. The CDR3 sequence is CSVREQGLVTEAFF. The CDR3 nucleotides are TGCAGCGTGAGAGAACAGGGTTTGGTCACTGAAGCTTTCTTT.

The rearrangement links TRBV25-1 to TRBJ1-1; 9 bases agree with TRBD1. Germline trimming cut 6 bases from V and 4 bases from J; bases unmatched to any gene: 9. In germline, CDR1 is MGHDK, CDR2 SYGVNS. CDR3 length: 15 residues. This CDR3 is CASSVTGGMGTEAFF. For the CDR3, the DNA is TGTGCCAGCAGCGTCACAGGGGGCATGGGCACTGAAGCTTTCTTT.

The chain joins TRBV7-2 to TRBJ2-2; TRBD1 matches 8 bases. V shed 5 bases, J shed 0 bases, and the junction held 29 bases outside the gene matches. The V gene's germline CDR1 is SGHTA and CDR2 FQGNSA. The CDR3 has 24 amino acids. The CDR3 protein is CASSPDRRRDRLGNIGSNTGELFF. The CDR3 nucleotides are TGTGCCAGCAGCCCCGACCGAAGAAGGGACAGGCTCGGCAATATTGGGTCGAACACCGGGGAGCTGTTTTTT.

The chain has TRBV4-2 and TRBJ1-1; maybe TRBD1 (6 bases). Looked up from germline, CDR1 is LGHNA and CDR2 is YNFKEQ. The CDR3 loop spans 13 amino acids. Trimming shortened V by 2 bases and J by 8 bases, and 12 bases separated the two germline ends. CDR3 residues: CASSQTGQSEAFF. As DNA, the CDR3 is TGTGCCAGCAGCCAAACGGGACAATCGGAAGCTTTCTTT.

This rearrangement joins TRBV2 to TRBJ1-1; no firm D call. The CDR3 is made up of 11 amino acids. CDR1 is SNHLY, CDR2 FYNNEI, per germline. V was pared by 9 bases and J by 7 bases, with 12 bases between. CDR3 residues: CASRPSVEAFF. The DNA for the CDR3 is TGTGCCAGTAGACCCAGCGTTGAAGCTTTCTTT.